What follows are 7 T cell receptor beta chains derived from one specimen sequenced in a study of T cell repertoires in cytomegalovirus infection. MiXCR, applied by TCRdb to the reads, yields one record per CDR3 protein. There are some 220,000 distinct CDR3 sequences in the sample; 35% to 45% occur only once, and over 45% lies in the top ten. No antigen has been identified for these receptors. Sequenced here: CD8+ T cells from cultured PBMCs, sampled from culture after CMV antigen stimulation. The receptors were gathered from a human donor in good health (CMV status not recorded). Some clones in this sample may be carry-over from other donors' samples.

The chain couples TRBV4-1 to TRBJ2-3; the D gene could be TRBD1 or TRBD2 (5 bases each). The ends were cut back, 3 bases at V and 2 bases at J, with 15 bases in the middle. Germline V lookup: CDR1 MGHRA, CDR2 YSYEKL. The CDR3 covers 16 residues. The DNA for the CDR3 is TGCGCCAGCAGCCATGGGGGACGACCCCCCACAGATACGCAGTATTTT. Protein product: CASSHGGRPPTDTQYF.

This clonotype was recorded many times. The chain carries TRBV7-2 and TRBJ2-1; 8 nucleotides line up with TRBD2. J was trimmed by 9 bases and V by 1 base; bases with no gene match: 5. Germline CDR1 reads SGHTA; CDR2 reads FQGNSA. CDR3 length: 14 residues. CDR3: CASSLEGAGVEQFF. In DNA, the CDR3 is TGTGCCAGCAGCTTAGAGGGAGCGGGAGTTGAGCAGTTCTTC. Combining the CDR3 with reference TRBV7-2 and TRBJ2-1 gives the whole variable domain GAGVSQSPSNKVTEKGKDVELRCDPISGHTALYWYRQSLGQGLEFLIYFQGNSAPDKSGLPSDRFSAERTGGSVSTLTIQRTQQEDSAVYLCASSLEGAGVEQFFGPGTRLTVL.

This clonotype has only a few counts. The rearrangement links TRBV28 to TRBJ2-3; perhaps TRBD2 as D (6 bases). The V gene's germline CDR1 is MDHEN and CDR2 SYDVKM. CDR3 length equals 18 residues. The V end lost 5 bases, the J end lost 3 bases, and 24 bases lay between the germline ends. This CDR3 is CASSPLSSVGGSTDTQYF. CDR3 in DNA: TGTGCCAGCAGTCCCCTTTCTAGCGTGGGAGGTTCTACAGATACGCAGTATTTT.

This clonotype was picked up many times. The rearrangement links TRBV11-2 to TRBJ2-7, with D maybe TRBD2 (6 bases). CDR3 size: 15 residues. Trimming left V 4 bases short and J 2 bases short, with 15 bases between. Germline CDR1 and CDR2: SGHAT and FQNNGV. CDR3 in amino acids: CASSSWTNSPYEQYF. The CDR3, as DNA: TGTGCCAGCAGCTCATGGACTAACTCCCCCTACGAGCAGTACTTC.

V gene TRBV28 combines with J gene TRBJ2-7; the match to TRBD1 covers 7 bases. The germline gives CDR1 MDHEN, CDR2 SYDVKM. V dropped 5 bases and J dropped 1; count of bases not matched to a gene: 5. The CDR3 contains 14 residues. The CDR3 sequence is CASSPPTGSYEQYF. As DNA, the CDR3 is TGTGCCAGCAGTCCCCCGACAGGGTCCTACGAGCAGTACTTC. The full variable domain, with the rest looked up from reference TRBV28 and TRBJ2-7, is DVKVTQSSRYLVKRTGEKVFLECVQDMDHENMFWYRQDPGLGLRLIYFSYDVKMKEKGDIPEGYSVSREKKERFSLILESASTNQTSMYLCASSPPTGSYEQYFGPGTRLTVT.

About this clonotype itself: One end of the junction is discordant with germline, which a read error may explain. The V gene is TRBV7-8, the J gene TRBJ1-1; 7 positions agree with TRBD1. CDR1 and CDR2 (germline): SGHVS, FQNEAQ. CDR3 length: 14 residues. The CDR3 nucleotides read TGTGCAAGCAACAGGGGCAGTCAGCGCACTGAAGCTTTCTTT. It specifies CASNRGSQRTEAFF.

This clonotype was counted at least ten times. J is TRBJ2-5 and V is TRBV7-9; no definite D call. The length of the CDR3 is 14 residues. CDR1 SEHNR and CDR2 FQNEAQ come from the germline V gene (reference sequence). V was trimmed by 1 base and J by 1 base, leaving 7 bases between them. In DNA, the CDR3 is TGTGCCAGCAGCTTAGTGTCAGTCCAAGAGACCCAGTACTTC. Translating gives CASSLVSVQETQYF.